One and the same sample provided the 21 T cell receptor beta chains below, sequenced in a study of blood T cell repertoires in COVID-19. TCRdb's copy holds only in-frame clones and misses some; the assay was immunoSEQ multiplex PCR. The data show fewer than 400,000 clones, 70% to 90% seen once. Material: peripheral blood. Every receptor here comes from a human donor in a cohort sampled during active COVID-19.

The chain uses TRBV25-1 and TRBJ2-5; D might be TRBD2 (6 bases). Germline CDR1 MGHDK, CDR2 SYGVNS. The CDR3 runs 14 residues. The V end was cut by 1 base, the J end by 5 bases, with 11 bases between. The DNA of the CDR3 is TGTGCCAGCAGTGAATGGGGGGTGGGGGAGACCCAGTACTTC. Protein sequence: CASSEWGVGETQYF.

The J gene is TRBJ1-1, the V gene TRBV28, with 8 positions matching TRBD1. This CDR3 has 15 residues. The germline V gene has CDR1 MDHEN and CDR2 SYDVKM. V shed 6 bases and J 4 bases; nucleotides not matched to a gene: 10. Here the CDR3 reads CASRKQGARSTEAFF. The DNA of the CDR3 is TGTGCCAGCAGGAAGCAGGGGGCGCGGAGCACTGAAGCTTTCTTT. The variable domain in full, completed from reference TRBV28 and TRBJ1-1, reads DVKVTQSSRYLVKRTGEKVFLECVQDMDHENMFWYRQDPGLGLRLIYFSYDVKMKEKGDIPEGYSVSREKKERFSLILESASTNQTSMYLCASRKQGARSTEAFFGQGTRLTVV.

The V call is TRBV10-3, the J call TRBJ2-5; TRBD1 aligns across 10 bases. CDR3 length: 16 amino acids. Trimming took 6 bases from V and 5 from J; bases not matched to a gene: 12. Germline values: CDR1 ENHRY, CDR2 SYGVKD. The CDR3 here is CAISLGGTGDVETQYF. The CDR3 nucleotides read TGTGCCATCAGCCTAGGGGGGACAGGGGACGTGGAGACCCAGTACTTC.

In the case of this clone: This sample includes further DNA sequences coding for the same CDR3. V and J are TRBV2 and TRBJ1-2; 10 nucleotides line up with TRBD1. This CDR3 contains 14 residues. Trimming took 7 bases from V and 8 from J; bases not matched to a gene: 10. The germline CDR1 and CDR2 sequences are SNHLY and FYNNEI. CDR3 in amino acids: CASKRAGTGEGYTF. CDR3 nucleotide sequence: TGTGCCAGCAAGCGGGCCGGGACAGGGGAAGGCTACACCTTC.

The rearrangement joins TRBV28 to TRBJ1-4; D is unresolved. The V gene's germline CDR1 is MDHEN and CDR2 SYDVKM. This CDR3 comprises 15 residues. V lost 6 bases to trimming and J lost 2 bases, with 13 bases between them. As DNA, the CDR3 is TGTGCCAGCAGCTTAGGGCCCGTGACTAATGAAAAACTGTTTTTT. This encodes CASSLGPVTNEKLFF. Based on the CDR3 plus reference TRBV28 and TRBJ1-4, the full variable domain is DVKVTQSSRYLVKRTGEKVFLECVQDMDHENMFWYRQDPGLGLRLIYFSYDVKMKEKGDIPEGYSVSREKKERFSLILESASTNQTSMYLCASSLGPVTNEKLFFGSGTQLSVL.

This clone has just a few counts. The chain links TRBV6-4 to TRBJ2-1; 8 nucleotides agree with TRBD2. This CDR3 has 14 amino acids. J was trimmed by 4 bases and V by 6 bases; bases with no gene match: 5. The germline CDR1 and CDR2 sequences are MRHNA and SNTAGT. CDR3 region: CASSPGGEYNEQFF. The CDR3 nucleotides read TGTGCCAGCAGCCCCGGGGGGGAATACAATGAGCAGTTCTTC.

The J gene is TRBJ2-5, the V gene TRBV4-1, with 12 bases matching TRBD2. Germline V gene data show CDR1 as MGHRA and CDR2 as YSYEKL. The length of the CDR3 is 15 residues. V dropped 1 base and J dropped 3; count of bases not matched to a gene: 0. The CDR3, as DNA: TGCGCCAGCAGCCAAGCTAGCGGGGGGGAAGAGACCCAGTACTTC. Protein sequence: CASSQASGGEETQYF.

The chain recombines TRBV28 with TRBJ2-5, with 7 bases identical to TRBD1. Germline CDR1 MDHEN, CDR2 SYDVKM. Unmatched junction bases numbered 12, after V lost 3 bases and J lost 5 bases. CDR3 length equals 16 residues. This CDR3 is CASSFGQASLGETQYF. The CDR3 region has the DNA TGTGCCAGCAGTTTCGGACAGGCCTCCTTGGGGGAGACCCAGTACTTC.

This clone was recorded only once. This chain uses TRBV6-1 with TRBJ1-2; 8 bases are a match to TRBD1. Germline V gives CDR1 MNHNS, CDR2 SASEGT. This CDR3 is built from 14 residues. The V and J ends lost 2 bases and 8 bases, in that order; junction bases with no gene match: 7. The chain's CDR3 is CASSELGTGRGYTF. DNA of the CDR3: TGTGCCAGCAGTGAATTGGGGACAGGACGAGGCTACACCTTC.

The CDR3 reads CASSQRNRGSEQYF. CDR3 in DNA: TGTGCCAGCAGCCAAAGAAACAGGGGGAGCGAGCAGTACTTC. The chain carries TRBV14 and TRBJ2-7, with TRBD1 identical over 8 bases. Trimming took 2 bases from V and 6 from J; bases not matched to a gene: 6. There are 14 residues in the CDR3. From germline, CDR1 is SGHDN and CDR2 FVKESK.

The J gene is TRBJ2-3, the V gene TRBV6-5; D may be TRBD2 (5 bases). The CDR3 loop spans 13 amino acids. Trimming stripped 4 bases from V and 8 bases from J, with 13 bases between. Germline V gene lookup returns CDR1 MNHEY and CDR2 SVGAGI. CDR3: CASSLKIGGTQYF. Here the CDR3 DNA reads TGTGCCAGCAGTTTAAAGATCGGAGGTACGCAGTATTTT.

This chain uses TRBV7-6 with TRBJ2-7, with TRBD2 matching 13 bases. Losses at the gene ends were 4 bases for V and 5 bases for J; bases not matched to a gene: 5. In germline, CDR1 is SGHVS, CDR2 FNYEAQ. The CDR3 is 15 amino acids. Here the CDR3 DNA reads TGTGCCAGCAGCTCAGGACTAGCGGGAGAAAACGAGCAGTACTTC. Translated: CASSSGLAGENEQYF. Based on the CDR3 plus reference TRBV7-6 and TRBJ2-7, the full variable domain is GAGVSQSPRYKVTKRGQDVALRCDPISGHVSLYWYRQALGQGPEFLTYFNYEAQQDKSGLPNDRFSAERPEGSISTLTIQRTEQRDSAMYRCASSSGLAGENEQYFGPGTRLTVT.

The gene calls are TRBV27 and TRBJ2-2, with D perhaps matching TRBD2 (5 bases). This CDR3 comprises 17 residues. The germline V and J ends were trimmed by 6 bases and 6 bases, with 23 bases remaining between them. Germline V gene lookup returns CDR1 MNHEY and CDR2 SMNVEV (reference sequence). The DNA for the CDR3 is TGTGCCAGCAGCCATATAGGTTCGGGGTCTGTGGCCGGGGAGCTGTTTTTT. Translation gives CASSHIGSGSVAGELFF.

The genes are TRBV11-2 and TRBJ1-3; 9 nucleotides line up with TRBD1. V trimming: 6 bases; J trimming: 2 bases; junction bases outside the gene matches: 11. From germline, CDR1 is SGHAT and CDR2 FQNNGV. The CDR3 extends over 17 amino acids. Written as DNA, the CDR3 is TGTGCCAGCAGGGCTATCCTCGGACAGGGGCCTGGAAACACCATATATTTT. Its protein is CASRAILGQGPGNTIYF.

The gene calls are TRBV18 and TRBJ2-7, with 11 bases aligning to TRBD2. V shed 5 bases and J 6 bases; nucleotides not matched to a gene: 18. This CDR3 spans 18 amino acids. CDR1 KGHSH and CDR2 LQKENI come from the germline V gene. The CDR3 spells CASSEGKPTSGSLGEQYF. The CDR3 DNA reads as TGTGCCAGCTCAGAGGGAAAACCTACTAGCGGGAGTTTGGGCGAGCAGTACTTC.

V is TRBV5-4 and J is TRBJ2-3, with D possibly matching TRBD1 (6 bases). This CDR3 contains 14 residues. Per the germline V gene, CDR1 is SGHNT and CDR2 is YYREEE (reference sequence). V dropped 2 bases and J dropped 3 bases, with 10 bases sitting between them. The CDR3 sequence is CASSLQGGTDTQYF. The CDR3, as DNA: TGTGCCAGCAGCTTACAAGGGGGAACAGATACGCAGTATTTT.

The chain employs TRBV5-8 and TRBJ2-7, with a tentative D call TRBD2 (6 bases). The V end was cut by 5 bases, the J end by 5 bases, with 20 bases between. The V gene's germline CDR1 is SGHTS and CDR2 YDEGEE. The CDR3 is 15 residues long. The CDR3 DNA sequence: TGTGCCAGCAGACCTCCCGGAAATCTAGCGAACGAGCAGTACTTC. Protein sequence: CASRPPGNLANEQYF.

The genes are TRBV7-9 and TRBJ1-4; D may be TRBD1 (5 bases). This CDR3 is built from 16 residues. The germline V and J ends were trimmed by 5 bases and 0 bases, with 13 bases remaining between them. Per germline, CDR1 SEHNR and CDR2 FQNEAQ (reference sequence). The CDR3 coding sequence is TGTGCCAGCAGCGCGGGGGTACCGGCAACTAATGAAAAACTGTTTTTT. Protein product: CASSAGVPATNEKLFF.

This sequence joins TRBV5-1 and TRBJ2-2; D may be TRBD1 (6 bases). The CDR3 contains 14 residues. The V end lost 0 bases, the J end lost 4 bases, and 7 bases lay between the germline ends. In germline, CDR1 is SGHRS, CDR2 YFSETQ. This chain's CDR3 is CASSLDRATGELFF. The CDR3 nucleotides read TGCGCCAGCAGCTTGGACAGGGCCACCGGGGAGCTGTTTTTT.

CDR3 in DNA: TGTGCCAGCACCCAGTCCCCGGGAGATACGCAGTATTTT. Encoded protein: CASTQSPGDTQYF. The chain carries TRBV11-2 and TRBJ2-3; D unclear. Germline lookup yields CDR1 SGHAT and CDR2 FQNNGV. Trimming removed 7 bases at V and 5 bases at J, with 13 bases between. The CDR3 totals 13 residues.

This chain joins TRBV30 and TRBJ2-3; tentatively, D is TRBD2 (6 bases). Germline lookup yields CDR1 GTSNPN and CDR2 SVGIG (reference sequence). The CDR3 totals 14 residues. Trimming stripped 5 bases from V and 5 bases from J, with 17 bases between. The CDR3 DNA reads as TGTGCCTGGTCGGCGGGACGTGGTCAAGATACGCAGTATTTT. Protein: CAWSAGRGQDTQYF.